Listed below are T cell receptor beta chains from one sample, sequenced in a study of shared clonotypes between healthy human individuals. TCRdb keeps only in-frame clones here, not all; method: immunoSEQ multiplex PCR. Among roughly 810,000 clones, approximately 97% were seen once, and the ten largest hold approximately 0.2%. Sequenced material: naive CD8+ T cells sorted from blood. These receptors were obtained from a man aged 25 to 40 in good health. The CDR3 runs from the conserved cysteine through the conserved F or W.

TRBV15 CATSRDRGGPRAYEQYF
TRBV28 CASSPSAGVYEQYF
TRBV2 CASSGFSSVTGLNQEQYF
TRBV28 CASSFYQGASEKLFF
TRBV19 CASSLAGGTYEQYF
TRBV27 CASSTLGWTSGKSASEQYF
TRBV5-5 CASSSPGMYYEQYF
TRBV5-1 CASRLGITGTDYSYEQYF
TRBV2 CASTPFRKLPQETQYF
TRBV19 CASSMRIGGGLSEQYF
TRBV30 CAWDDRGRYEQYF
TRBV19 CASSIGLSEAFF
TRBV11-2 CATLSGFQETQYF
TRBV7-9 CASRPTTGNTDEQFF
TRBV13 CASSLVVMTSGTDSYNEQFF
TRBV4-1 CASSVLSLGGSHDPKYEQYF
TRBV5-1 CASSLEVTKSVEAFF
TRBV9 CASSVEGAGANVLTF
TRBV7-9 CASCDTRGFGNTIYF
TRBV5-5 CASSLTSTYEQYF